This TCR beta chain was documented in a study of T cells after yellow fever vaccination. Study context: When fractions had low cell numbers, they were prepared with SMART-Seq v4 Ultra Low Input. Findings of the study overall: Clones from primary vaccination mostly reappeared after the booster (about 97% CD4, around 90% CD8). Clonotypes shared by both compartments, CD4 and CD8, made up a small share.

The CDR3 runs to 15 residues. V was trimmed by 3 bases and J by 3 bases, leaving 13 bases between them. CDR1 is SGHDT and CDR2 is YYEEEE in the germline V gene. A few counts support this clonotype. The antigen is undetermined. A universal primer site and UMIs were added as TCR cDNA was made by 5'RACE template switching. From the 5' RACE reads, TCRdb called clonotypes with MiXCR, one entry per CDR3 protein. The sample has hundreds of thousands of distinct CDR3 sequences; about 17% are singletons. The chain combines TRBV5-6 with TRBJ1-3; possible D gene TRBD1, 6 bases. Sequencing was performed on PBMCs, taken before the yellow fever booster vaccination. The source is a man aged 18-30 years who received the YFV17D yellow fever vaccine. The CDR3 nucleotides are TGTGCCAGCAGCTGGGACGGGGGCGGTGGAAACACCATATATTTT. The encoded protein is CASSWDGGGGNTIYF.